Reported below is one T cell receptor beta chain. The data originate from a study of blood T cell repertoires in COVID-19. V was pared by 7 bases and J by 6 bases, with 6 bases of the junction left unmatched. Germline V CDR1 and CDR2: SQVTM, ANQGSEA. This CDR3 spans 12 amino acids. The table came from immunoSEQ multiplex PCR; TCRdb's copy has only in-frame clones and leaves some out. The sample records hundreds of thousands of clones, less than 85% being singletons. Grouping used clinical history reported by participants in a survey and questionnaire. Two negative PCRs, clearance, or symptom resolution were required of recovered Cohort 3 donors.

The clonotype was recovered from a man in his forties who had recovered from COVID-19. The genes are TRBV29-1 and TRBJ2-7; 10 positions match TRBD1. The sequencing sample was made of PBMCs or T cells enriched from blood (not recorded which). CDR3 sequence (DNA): TGCAGCGGGGGGGACAGGGGTGCCGAGCAGTACTTC. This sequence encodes CSGGDRGAEQYF.